This note documents a single TCR beta chain sequence. This CDR3 spans 14 amino acids. After removal of 7 bases from V and 3 bases from J, the junction contained 4 bases not matched to a gene. Germline CDR1 PRHDT, CDR2 FYEKMQ (reference sequence). For the second PCR, which ran for about 7 to 12 cycles, a sample-barcoded 5' primer and a J-beta primer mix were used. TCRdb processed the 5' RACE reads anew with MiXCR; each CDR3 protein has one entry. This sample has hundreds of thousands of distinct CDR3 sequences, with 20% to 25% found just once. These data originate in a study of blood T cells in healthy people across ages. This sample was shared with a second study, whose subject was T cells of mothers and their children.

V gene TRBV13 combines with J gene TRBJ1-2; TRBD1 aligns across 11 bases. Sequenced: blood. The receptor comes from a boy aged 5-17 years in good health. CDR3 nucleotide sequence: TGTGCCAGCATCCGGACAGGGGGCGACTATGGCTACACCTTC. Translated, it gives CASIRTGGDYGYTF.